This TCR beta chain was profiled in a study of T cell responses to AZD1222 COVID-19 vaccine. General observations from the study: Possibly, clonal diversity was underestimated; donors were largely white British and included more females. Dominant at 160-218 and 743-854, vaccine-associated CD4 TCRs also spanned spike. Reportedly, nearly half the spike-specific TCRs target unmutated variant regions.

Per the germline V gene, CDR1 is LGHDT and CDR2 is YNNKEL (reference sequence). V lost 4 bases to trimming and J lost 3 bases; unmatched junction nucleotides: 3. CDR3 size: 16 residues. The table came from immunoSEQ multiplex PCR; TCRdb's copy has only in-frame clones and leaves some out. The sample yields about 110,000 clones, roughly 90% seen once. A remark on this clone: Antigen specificity is unknown.

This chain joins TRBV3-1 (or the pseudogene TRBV3-2) and TRBJ2-3; the match to TRBD2 covers 14 bases. The specimen comprised peripheral blood, sampled on day 0 of AZD1222 vaccination. This clonotype originated in an adult in good health. The CDR3 is CASSPGTSGSTDTQYF. CDR3 DNA: TGTGCCAGCAGCCCCGGGACTAGCGGGAGTACAGATACGCAGTATTTT.